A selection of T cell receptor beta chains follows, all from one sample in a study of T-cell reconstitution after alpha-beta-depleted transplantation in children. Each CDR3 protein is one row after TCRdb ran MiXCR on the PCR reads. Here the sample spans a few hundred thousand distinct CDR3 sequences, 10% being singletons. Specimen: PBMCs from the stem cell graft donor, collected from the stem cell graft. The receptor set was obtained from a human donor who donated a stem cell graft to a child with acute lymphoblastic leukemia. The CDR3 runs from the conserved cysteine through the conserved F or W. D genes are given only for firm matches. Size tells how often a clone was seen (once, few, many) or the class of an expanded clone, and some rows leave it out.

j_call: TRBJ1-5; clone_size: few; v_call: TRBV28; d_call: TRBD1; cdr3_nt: TGTGCCAGCAGCCGACCCGGGACAGGGGGTGGCAATCAGCCCCAGCATTTT; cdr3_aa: CASSRPGTGGGNQPQHF
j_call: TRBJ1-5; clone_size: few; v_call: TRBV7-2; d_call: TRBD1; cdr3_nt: TGTGCCAGCAGCCGACAGGGTCTAAGCAATCAGCCCCAGCATTTT; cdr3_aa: CASSRQGLSNQPQHF
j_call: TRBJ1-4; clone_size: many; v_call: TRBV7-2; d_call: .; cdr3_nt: TGTGCCAGCAGCTTGGGCCATGCTGAAAAACTGTTTTTT; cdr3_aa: CASSLGHAEKLFF
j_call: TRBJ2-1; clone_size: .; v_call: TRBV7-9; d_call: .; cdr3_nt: TGTGCCAGCAGCTCCCAGGCTGGCTCCTACAATGAGCAGTTCTTC; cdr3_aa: CASSSQAGSYNEQFF
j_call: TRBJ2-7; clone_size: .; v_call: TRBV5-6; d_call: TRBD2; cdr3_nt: TGTGCCAGCAGCTCTTTTGTACGGGGGGCCTACGAGCAGTACTTC; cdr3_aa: CASSSFVRGAYEQYF
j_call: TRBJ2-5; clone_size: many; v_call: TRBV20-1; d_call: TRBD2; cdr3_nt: TGCAGTGCTAACCGACTAGCAATGGAGACCCAGTACTTC; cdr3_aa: CSANRLAMETQYF
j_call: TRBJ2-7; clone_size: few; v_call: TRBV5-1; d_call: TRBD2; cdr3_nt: TGCGCCAGCAGCTTGGGAACCGGGACTAGCGGGAGGGCCGGCGAGCAGTACTTC; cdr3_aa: CASSLGTGTSGRAGEQYF
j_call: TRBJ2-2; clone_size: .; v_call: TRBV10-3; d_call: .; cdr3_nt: TGTGCCACCACCAGCCATCATGTAATACAGGACACCGGGGAGCTGTTTTTT; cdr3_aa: CATTSHHVIQDTGELFF
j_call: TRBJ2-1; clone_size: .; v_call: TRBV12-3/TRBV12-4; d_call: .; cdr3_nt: TGTGCCAGCAGTTTTCGGCGGGGTGAGCAGTTCTTC; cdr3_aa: CASSFRRGEQFF
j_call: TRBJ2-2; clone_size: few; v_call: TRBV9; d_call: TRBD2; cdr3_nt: TGTGCCAGCAGCGCGCTAGCGGGGAACACCGGGGAGCTGTTTTTT; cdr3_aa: CASSALAGNTGELFF
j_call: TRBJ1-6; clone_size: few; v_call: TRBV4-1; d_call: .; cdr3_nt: TGCGCCAGCAGCCAAGTACCAGTTTCACCCCTCCACTTT; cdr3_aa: CASSQVPVSPLHF
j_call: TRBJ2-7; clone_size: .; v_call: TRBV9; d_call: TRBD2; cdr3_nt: TGTGCCAGCAGCGTAGTCGCTAGCGGCGACTACGAGCAGTACTTC; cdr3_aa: CASSVVASGDYEQYF
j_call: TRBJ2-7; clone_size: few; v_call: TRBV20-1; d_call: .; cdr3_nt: TGCAGTGCGGAGCCTAACGAGCAGTACTTC; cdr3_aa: CSAEPNEQYF
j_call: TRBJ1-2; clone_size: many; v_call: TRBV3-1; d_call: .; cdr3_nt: TGTGCCAGCAGCCAAGATCGGGGGCAAGCTAACTATGGCTACACCTTC; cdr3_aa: CASSQDRGQANYGYTF
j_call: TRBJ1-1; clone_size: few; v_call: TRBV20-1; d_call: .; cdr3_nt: TGCAGTGAGCGGGCCAGGGGAGGGACTGAAGCTTTCTTT; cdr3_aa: CSERARGGTEAFF
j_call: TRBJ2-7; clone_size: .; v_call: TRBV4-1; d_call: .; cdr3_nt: TGCGCCAGCAGCCAAGGGGGTGGCGGCTACGAGCAGTACTTC; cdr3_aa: CASSQGGGGYEQYF